A selection of T cell receptor beta chains follows, all from one sample in a study of T cell changes during pregnancy in multiple sclerosis. Assay used: immunoSEQ multiplex PCR; TCRdb lists only in-frame clones, some missing. Among 75,000 to 95,000 clones listed, approximately 92% were seen once. The specimen was peripheral blood, collected in the first trimester of pregnancy. The origin of the receptors is a female donor with multiple sclerosis, enrolled in a pregnancy study. CDR3s include the opening cysteine and the closing phenylalanine or tryptophan. D genes are given only for firm matches. Clone size, where shown, is once, few, many, or a class for clones that have expanded.

d_call,v_call,clone_size,j_call,cdr3_aa
.,TRBV29-1,few,TRBJ1-1,CSAQGLSTEAFF
TRBD2,TRBV5-1,once,TRBJ2-5,CASSLGGSVQETQYF
.,TRBV14,.,TRBJ1-5,CASSQESGQPQHF
.,TRBV5-6,once,TRBJ1-6,CASSLRTPHNSPLHF
.,TRBV6-6,.,TRBJ2-7,CASSYQVSYEQYF
TRBD2,TRBV25-1,.,TRBJ2-1,CASSALAGSYNEQFF
TRBD2,TRBV7-9,.,TRBJ2-7,CASSPKGRAEEQYF
.,TRBV21-1,.,TRBJ2-7,CASSKAPWGGTYEQYF
.,TRBV10-2,.,TRBJ2-1,CASSKGSSYNEQFF
.,TRBV28,.,TRBJ1-5,CASSLSRQSNQPQHF
TRBD2,TRBV7-9,.,TRBJ2-1,CASRSTSEPFSYNEQFF
TRBD1,TRBV10-3,.,TRBJ2-5,CAISESGQPQETQYF
.,TRBV4-1,.,TRBJ2-1,CASSPTKVTYTYNEQFF
.,TRBV30,.,TRBJ1-2,CAWSTRGVGYGYTF
TRBD1,TRBV30,.,TRBJ1-2,CAWSLRGRDYGYTF
TRBD1,TRBV5-6,.,TRBJ2-2,CASSLDRGYTGELFF
.,TRBV11-3,.,TRBJ1-3,CASSLTKGNTIYF
.,TRBV5-4,.,TRBJ2-5,CASSLGKQGETQYF
TRBD1,TRBV10-3,.,TRBJ2-7,CAISTTGNSYEQYF
.,TRBV4-3,.,TRBJ1-1,CASSQDPGMNTEAFF
.,TRBV6-1,.,TRBJ2-3,CASSDAQGGLDTQYF
TRBD1,TRBV5-1,.,TRBJ1-1,CASSPGPSGTVINANTEAFF
.,TRBV5-4,.,TRBJ2-1,CASSSLGQKYNEQFF
TRBD1,TRBV27,.,TRBJ1-5,CASSWGQGVQPQHF
TRBD1,TRBV6-5,.,TRBJ1-2,CASRGQGVGNYGYTF
TRBD1,TRBV5-1,.,TRBJ2-2,CASSFIGQGNTGELFF
.,TRBV5-1,.,TRBJ2-5,CASSLALVQRGETQYF
TRBD1,TRBV2,.,TRBJ1-3,CASKTPRQGAPGNTIYF
TRBD1,TRBV19,.,TRBJ1-3,CASSANRGDTIYF
.,TRBV5-1,.,TRBJ1-1,CASNLGQAGQSNTEAFF